The rows below give T cell receptor beta chains drawn from one sample of a study of CD8 T cells in ankylosing spondylitis. In TCRdb, the 5' RACE reads were re-called with MiXCR into one record per CDR3 protein. The sample contains under 850,000 distinct CDR3 sequences, 15% to 20% of which appear only once. The material sequenced was blood, either unsorted or a sorted T cell fraction (not recorded which). These receptors all stem from a male donor with ankylosing spondylitis. Both conserved end residues are part of each CDR3. The D gene is left open where the match is weak. Clone size is given for some rows only: seen once, a few or many times, or a class if the clone is expanded.

CAISEAQTENEQFF | TGTGCCATCAGTGAGGCCCAGACAGAAAATGAGCAGTTCTTC | - | - | TRBJ2-1 | TRBV10-3
CSVSGNTEAFF | TGCAGCGTTTCAGGGAACACTGAAGCTTTCTTT | - | many | TRBJ1-1 | TRBV29-1
CASTRGTDTQYF | TGTGCCAGCACCCGGGGCACAGATACGCAGTATTTT | - | many | TRBJ2-3 | TRBV5-8
CSAQGNPHYYEQYF | TGCAGTGCCCAAGGCAACCCCCACTACTACGAGCAGTACTTC | - | - | TRBJ2-7 | TRBV20-1
CASPGGNTEAFF | TGTGCCAGCCCCGGTGGGAACACTGAAGCTTTCTTT | - | - | TRBJ1-1 | TRBV6-2/TRBV6-3
CASSVGPVNTEAFF | TGTGCCAGCAGCGTGGGACCGGTGAACACTGAAGCTTTCTTT | - | - | TRBJ1-1 | TRBV9
CASSQLAGSGNEQFF | TGTGCCAGCAGCCAGCTAGCGGGGTCTGGGAATGAGCAGTTCTTC | TRBD2 | - | TRBJ2-1 | TRBV3-1
CASRPTGGRTEAFF | TGTGCCAGCAGGCCGACAGGGGGCAGGACTGAAGCTTTCTTT | TRBD1 | - | TRBJ1-1 | TRBV27
CASSERGGKPEQFF | TGTGCCAGCAGTGAACGCGGGGGGAAGCCTGAGCAGTTCTTC | TRBD2 | few | TRBJ2-1 | TRBV2
CATSDPQGYEQYF | TGTGCCACCAGTGACCCCCAGGGCTACGAGCAGTACTTC | - | few | TRBJ2-7 | TRBV24-1
CSAIKFPGDRNNEQFF | TGCAGTGCAATTAAATTTCCGGGAGATCGGAATAATGAGCAGTTCTTC | - | - | TRBJ2-1 | TRBV20-1
CASSRPFGGSYNEQFF | TGCGCCAGCAGCCGGCCCTTCGGGGGCTCCTACAATGAGCAGTTCTTC | - | - | TRBJ2-1 | TRBV5-1
CASSPYRDEETQYF | TGTGCCAGCTCACCCTACAGGGACGAGGAGACCCAGTACTTC | - | - | TRBJ2-5 | TRBV18
CASSQTPISGDKNIQYF | TGTGCCAGCAGCCAAACCCCTATTTCGGGGGACAAAAACATTCAGTACTTC | - | few | TRBJ2-4 | TRBV9
CSALNRGGSYNEQFF | TGCAGTGCTCTAAACAGGGGAGGCTCCTACAATGAGCAGTTCTTC | - | few | TRBJ2-1 | TRBV20-1
CASTLRGYEQYF | TGTGCCAGCACCCTCCGTGGCTACGAGCAGTACTTC | - | few | TRBJ2-7 | TRBV7-2
CASSQGQGLNEQFF | TGTGCCAGCAGTCAGGGACAGGGGTTGAATGAGCAGTTCTTC | TRBD1 | - | TRBJ2-1 | TRBV12-3/TRBV12-4
CARPGLSWDNEQFF | TGTGCCAGACCAGGGTTAAGTTGGGACAATGAGCAGTTCTTC | - | many | TRBJ2-1 | TRBV28
CSGSGTGFYNEQFF | TGCAGCGGCTCCGGGACAGGGTTCTACAATGAGCAGTTCTTC | TRBD1 | - | TRBJ2-1 | TRBV29-1
CASRQDGSYEQYF | TGTGCCAGCAGGCAAGACGGATCCTACGAGCAGTACTTC | - | - | TRBJ2-7 | TRBV9
CSARDGGASGLRDGYNEQFF | TGCAGTGCTAGAGATGGGGGGGCTAGCGGGTTAAGGGACGGCTACAATGAGCAGTTCTTC | TRBD2 | many | TRBJ2-1 | TRBV20-1
CASSLLGGNYGYTF | TGTGCCAGCAGTTTATTAGGGGGCAACTATGGCTACACCTTC | TRBD1 | few | TRBJ1-2 | TRBV27
CASSYGQATGGYTF | TGTGCCAGCAGTTACGGACAGGCGACAGGCGGCTACACCTTC | TRBD1 | many | TRBJ1-2 | TRBV6-2/TRBV6-3
CSVDTLAGDAFRYNEQFF | TGCAGCGTTGACACACTAGCGGGAGATGCATTTCGCTACAATGAGCAGTTCTTC | TRBD2 | - | TRBJ2-1 | TRBV29-1
CASSIGQGAINEQYF | TGTGCCAGCAGCATCGGACAGGGGGCGATCAACGAGCAGTACTTC | TRBD1 | many | TRBJ2-7 | TRBV9
CSVRRAGGSKYSGELFF | TGCAGCGTGCGGAGGGCAGGGGGGTCTAAATATTCCGGGGAGCTGTTTTTT | - | few | TRBJ2-2 | TRBV29-1
CASSYTGWEQYF | TGTGCCAGCAGTTATACGGGCTGGGAGCAGTACTTC | - | - | TRBJ2-7 | TRBV6-6
CSARGPNEQFF | TGCAGTGCTAGGGGACCCAATGAGCAGTTCTTC | - | - | TRBJ2-1 | TRBV20-1
CASSQDPRPADTQYF | TGTGCCAGCAGCCAAGACCCTCGACCGGCAGATACGCAGTATTTT | - | few | TRBJ2-3 | TRBV14
CSALPGLAGNEQFF | TGCAGTGCTCTACCGGGACTAGCAGGCAATGAGCAGTTCTTC | TRBD2 | few | TRBJ2-1 | TRBV20-1
CASSGPGGGLISNQPQHF | TGTGCCAGCAGTGGCCCGGGGGGAGGTTTGATCAGCAATCAGCCCCAGCATTTT | - | few | TRBJ1-5 | TRBV2
CASSPSYSADEQFF | TGTGCCAGCAGTCCATCCTACTCGGCGGATGAGCAGTTCTTC | - | few | TRBJ2-1 | TRBV2
CASSSTENNEQFF | TGTGCCAGCAGTTCAACCGAAAACAATGAGCAGTTCTTC | - | few | TRBJ2-1 | TRBV12-3/TRBV12-4
CASSEAGLGTEAFF | TGTGCCAGCAGTGAGGCAGGGTTGGGCACTGAAGCTTTCTTT | - | once | TRBJ1-1 | TRBV2
CASSFGDRGQFF | TGTGCCAGCAGTTTTGGTGATCGGGGACAGTTCTTC | - | - | TRBJ2-1 | TRBV12-3/TRBV12-4
CASSQGAVVGQPQHF | TGTGCCAGCAGCCAAGGGGCAGTCGTGGGTCAGCCCCAGCATTTT | - | few | TRBJ1-5 | TRBV3-1
CSASLLGGSWGNIQYF | TGCAGTGCCTCCCTCCTGGGCGGGAGTTGGGGAAACATTCAGTACTTC | TRBD2 | few | TRBJ2-4 | TRBV20-1
CASSPPGLAGLDEQFF | TGTGCCAGCAGCCCCCCGGGACTAGCGGGACTGGATGAGCAGTTCTTC | TRBD2 | few | TRBJ2-1 | TRBV12-3/TRBV12-4
CASSSLGTGVETQYF | TGTGCCAGCAGCTCTCTGGGGACAGGGGTCGAGACCCAGTACTTC | TRBD1 | - | TRBJ2-5 | TRBV6-1
CASSLTEYSNQPQHF | TGTGCCAGTAGTCTGACCGAATATAGCAATCAGCCCCAGCATTTT | - | few | TRBJ1-5 | TRBV19
CASSWGTYEQYF | TGTGCCAGCAGCTGGGGGACCTACGAGCAGTACTTC | - | few | TRBJ2-7 | TRBV5-5
CASSYGGFAETQYF | TGTGCCAGCAGTTACGGGGGGTTCGCGGAGACCCAGTACTTC | - | few | TRBJ2-5 | TRBV6-5